These T cell receptor beta chains were read from a single sample in a study of blood T cells in healthy people across ages. TCRdb fed the 5' RACE reads into MiXCR, producing one record per CDR3 protein. The top ten hold around 23% of the sample, which has about 580,000 distinct CDR3 sequences, more than 45% seen once. The sequenced sample consisted of blood. The origin of the receptors is a man older than 75 in good health. Each CDR3 is given with its conserved first and last residue. D genes are given only for firm matches. Some rows mark clone size as missing; the rest say once, few, many or name a class of expanded clone.

j_call clone_size v_call d_call cdr3_nt cdr3_aa
TRBJ2-1 - TRBV7-3 TRBD2 TGTGCCAGCAGCTTAGCACTAGCGGGGGTCAATGAGCAGTTCTTC CASSLALAGVNEQFF
TRBJ2-5 few TRBV5-1 TRBD2 TGCGCCAGCAGCCCGATTAGCGGGGAAGAGACCCAGTACTTC CASSPISGEETQYF
TRBJ2-7 - TRBV7-9 TRBD2 TGTGCCAGCAGCTTAGGTAGACTAGCGGGGGGGATCTCCTACAATGAGCAGTACTTC CASSLGRLAGGISYNEQYF
TRBJ2-7 once TRBV25-1 - TGTGCCAGCAGCCTGAAGACCGGTATCGAGCAGTACTTC CASSLKTGIEQYF
TRBJ2-7 few TRBV7-2 - TGTGCCAGCAGCTTAAGGCTAGCAGGCTCCGAGCAGTACTTC CASSLRLAGSEQYF
TRBJ2-7 once TRBV30 TRBD2 TGTGCCTGGAGGATAGCGGGAAACTCCTACGAGCAGTACTTC CAWRIAGNSYEQYF
TRBJ2-7 - TRBV20-1 TRBD2 TGCAGTGCTGAAACCGGGACTAGCGGATACGAGCAGTACTTC CSAETGTSGYEQYF
TRBJ1-2 - TRBV20-1 - TGCAGTGCTAGAGAAGTCCCGGGCTATGGCTACACCTTC CSAREVPGYGYTF
TRBJ2-1 - TRBV6-5 - TGTGCCGGCAGTTCACCCAGGGTTCACGAGCAGTTCTTC CAGSSPRVHEQFF
TRBJ1-2 - TRBV20-1 TRBD1 TGCAGTGCTAAGGACAGGGTCTATGGCTACACCTTC CSAKDRVYGYTF
TRBJ2-7 - TRBV20-1 - TGCAGTGCTGTAGACTACGAGCAGTACTTC CSAVDYEQYF
TRBJ2-3 few TRBV4-2 TRBD2 TGTGCCAGCAGCCAGCAACTAGCGGACACAGATACGCAGTATTTT CASSQQLADTDTQYF
TRBJ2-1 few TRBV4-2 TRBD2 TGTGCCAGCAGCCAAGGTCACGTCGGGAGCGGGGTCTACAATGAGCAGTTCTTC CASSQGHVGSGVYNEQFF
TRBJ1-1 - TRBV29-1 TRBD1 TGCAGCGGCAAGACAGGGATCGACACTGAAGCTTTCTTT CSGKTGIDTEAFF
TRBJ2-5 - TRBV4-1 - TGCGCCAGCAGCCAAGGGGCCCTAGAGACCCAGTACTTC CASSQGALETQYF
TRBJ2-3 few TRBV5-1 TRBD1 TGCGCCAGCAGCTGGACAGGGTACACAGATACGCAGTATTTT CASSWTGYTDTQYF
TRBJ2-3 many TRBV20-1 TRBD2 TGCAGTGCTTCACCCGCCTACGGGGGGGCCAACACAGATACGCAGTATTTT CSASPAYGGANTDTQYF
TRBJ1-2 few TRBV5-8 TRBD1 TGTGCCAGCAGCTTCAGGGGGCCTGTAGGCTACACCTTC CASSFRGPVGYTF
TRBJ2-7 - TRBV12-3/TRBV12-4 - TGTGCCAGCAGTTACCAGTCGGGGGGCGGCGAGCAGTACTTC CASSYQSGGGEQYF
TRBJ2-1 few TRBV13 TRBD1 TGTGCCAGCAGCACACAGGGGGATGTACAGTTCTTC CASSTQGDVQFF
TRBJ1-2 few TRBV5-1 - TGCGCCAGCAGCTCCCTCCGCACTCCCTATGGCTACACCTTC CASSSLRTPYGYTF
TRBJ2-3 - TRBV20-1 - TGCAGTGCTAGGCCGGGGCAGTCTAGCACAGATACGCAGTATTTT CSARPGQSSTDTQYF
TRBJ2-2 - TRBV7-2 TRBD2 TGTGCCAGCAGCTTAGCGGCTAGCGGGAGTAGCGGGGAGCTGTTTTTT CASSLAASGSSGELFF
TRBJ2-6 - TRBV14 TRBD1 TGTGCCAGCAGCCCTTACAGGGGAGAGGGCCTCTTTGGGGCCAACGTCCTGACTTTC CASSPYRGEGLFGANVLTF
TRBJ1-4 - TRBV12-3/TRBV12-4 TRBD1 TGTGCCAGCAGGACAGGGTTTACTGAAAAACTGTTTTTT CASRTGFTEKLFF
TRBJ2-7 - TRBV7-2 - TGTGCCAGCAGCCCACCTTGGAGTAGAGGACGGAAATCCGAGCAGTACTTC CASSPPWSRGRKSEQYF
TRBJ2-7 - TRBV20-1 TRBD1 TGCAGTGCTCACTCCGGGACAGGGAACTACGAGCAGTACTTC CSAHSGTGNYEQYF
TRBJ2-5 few TRBV7-3 - TGTGCCAGCAGTTTTGACAGACAAGAGACCCAGTACTTC CASSFDRQETQYF
TRBJ2-2 - TRBV3-1 - TGTGCCAGCAGCCAAGATGTGGGGGTCACCGGGGAGCTGTTTTTT CASSQDVGVTGELFF